Its frequency marks the clone carrying this T cell receptor beta chain as medium-sized. Its antigen is as yet unknown. This specimen comes from a study of CXCR3-negative and CXCR3-positive naive CD8 T cells. Study outcomes and limitations: Naive cells positive for CXCR3 carried more hydrophobic TRB CDR3s than CXCR3-negative ones.

The CDR3 spans 14 residues. CDR1 SGHRS and CDR2 YFSETQ come from the germline V gene. It was by 5' RACE with UMI labels that the TRB cDNA libraries were prepared. Using the 5' RACE reads, TCRdb records one entry per CDR3 protein without DNA. The table lists 7,000 or so distinct CDR3 sequences. Sample: naive CXCR3+ CD8+ T cells from blood. The subset is: CD45RO-CCR7+CD27+CD95- naive CD8+ T cells expressing CXCR3 (TNR3+). This clonotype originated in a human donor in good health. Some clones in this sample may be carry-over from other donors' samples. The V gene is TRBV5-1, the J gene TRBJ2-1. CDR3 loop: CASRVPTGYNEQFF.